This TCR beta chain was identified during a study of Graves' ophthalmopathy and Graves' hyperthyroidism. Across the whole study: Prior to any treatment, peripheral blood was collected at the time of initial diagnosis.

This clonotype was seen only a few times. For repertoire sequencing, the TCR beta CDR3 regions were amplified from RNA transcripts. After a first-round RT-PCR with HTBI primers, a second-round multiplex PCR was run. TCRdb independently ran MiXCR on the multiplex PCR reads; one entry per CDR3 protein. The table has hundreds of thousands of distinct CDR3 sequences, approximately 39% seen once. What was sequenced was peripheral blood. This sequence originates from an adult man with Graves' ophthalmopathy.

The CDR3 bases are TGTGCCAGCAGCTCAATTAGCGGGTCGAGCTCCTACGAGCAGTACTTC. Its translation is CASSSISGSSSYEQYF. This chain uses TRBV7-6 with TRBJ2-7, with 7 bases identical to TRBD2. After removal of 4 bases from V and 0 bases from J, the junction contained 9 bases not matched to a gene. The CDR3 extends over 16 amino acids. Germline V gene sequence: CDR1 SGHVS, CDR2 FNYEAQ.